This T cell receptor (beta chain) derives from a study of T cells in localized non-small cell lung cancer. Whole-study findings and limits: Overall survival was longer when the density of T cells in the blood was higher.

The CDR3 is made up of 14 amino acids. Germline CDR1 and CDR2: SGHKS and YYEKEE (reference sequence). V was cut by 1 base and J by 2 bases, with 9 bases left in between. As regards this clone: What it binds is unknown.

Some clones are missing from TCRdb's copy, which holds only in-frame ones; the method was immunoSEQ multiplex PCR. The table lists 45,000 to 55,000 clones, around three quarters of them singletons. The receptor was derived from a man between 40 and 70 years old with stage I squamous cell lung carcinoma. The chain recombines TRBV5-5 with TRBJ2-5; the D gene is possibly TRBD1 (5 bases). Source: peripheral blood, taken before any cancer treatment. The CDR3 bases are TGTGCCAGCAGCTTGAGGGGCTTACAAGAGACCCAGTACTTC. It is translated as CASSLRGLQETQYF.